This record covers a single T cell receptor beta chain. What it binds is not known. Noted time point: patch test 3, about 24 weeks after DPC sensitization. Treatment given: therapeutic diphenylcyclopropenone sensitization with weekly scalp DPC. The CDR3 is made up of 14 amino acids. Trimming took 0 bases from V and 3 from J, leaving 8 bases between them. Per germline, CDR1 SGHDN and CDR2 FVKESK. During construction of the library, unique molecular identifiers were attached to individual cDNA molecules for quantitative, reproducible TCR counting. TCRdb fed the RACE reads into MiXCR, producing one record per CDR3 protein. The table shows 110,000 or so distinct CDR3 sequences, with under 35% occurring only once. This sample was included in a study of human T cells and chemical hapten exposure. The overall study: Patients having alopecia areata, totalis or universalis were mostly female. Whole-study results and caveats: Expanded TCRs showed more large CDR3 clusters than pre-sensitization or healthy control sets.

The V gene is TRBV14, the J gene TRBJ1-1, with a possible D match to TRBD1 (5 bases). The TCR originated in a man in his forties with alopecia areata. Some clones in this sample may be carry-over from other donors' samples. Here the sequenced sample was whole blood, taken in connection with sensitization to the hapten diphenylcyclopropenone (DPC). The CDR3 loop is CASSQDIGDTEAFF. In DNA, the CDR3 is TGTGCCAGCAGCCAAGACATAGGGGACACTGAAGCTTTCTTT.